This T cell receptor beta chain was recorded in a study of tumor T cells in aggressive B-cell lymphoma. Profiled with immunoSEQ multiplex PCR; TCRdb holds only in-frame clones, not every one. This sample has thousands of clones; around 86% occur once, and the top ten carry more than 2.5%. This TCR came from an adult with diffuse large B cell lymphoma. The specimen sequenced was tumor tissue.

DNA for the CDR3: TGTGCCACTACAGGGGTCCGAACAGATACGCAGTATTTT. Protein: CATTGVRTDTQYF. The chain joins TRBV2 to TRBJ2-3; 7 bases are shared with TRBD1. CDR3 length equals 13 residues. Losses at the gene ends were 10 bases for V and 3 bases for J; bases not matched to a gene: 7. Per germline, CDR1 SNHLY and CDR2 FYNNEI.